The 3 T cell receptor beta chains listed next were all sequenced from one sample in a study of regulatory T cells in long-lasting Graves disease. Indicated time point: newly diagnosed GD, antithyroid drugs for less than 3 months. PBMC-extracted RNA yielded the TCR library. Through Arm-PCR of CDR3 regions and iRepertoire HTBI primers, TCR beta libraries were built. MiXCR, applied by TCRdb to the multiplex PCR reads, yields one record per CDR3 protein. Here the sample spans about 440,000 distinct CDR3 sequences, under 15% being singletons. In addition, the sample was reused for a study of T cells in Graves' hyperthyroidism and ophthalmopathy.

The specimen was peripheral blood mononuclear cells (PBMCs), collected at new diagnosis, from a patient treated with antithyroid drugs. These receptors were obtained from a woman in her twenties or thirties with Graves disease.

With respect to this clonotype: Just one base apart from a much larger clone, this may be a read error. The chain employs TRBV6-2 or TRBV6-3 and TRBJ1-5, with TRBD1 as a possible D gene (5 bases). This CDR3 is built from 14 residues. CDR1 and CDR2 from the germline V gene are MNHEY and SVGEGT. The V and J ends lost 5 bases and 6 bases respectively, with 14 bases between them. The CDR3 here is CASSLLVQGQPQHF. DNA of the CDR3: TGTGCCAGCAGTCTCCTGGTGCAGGGTCAGCCCCAGCATTTT.

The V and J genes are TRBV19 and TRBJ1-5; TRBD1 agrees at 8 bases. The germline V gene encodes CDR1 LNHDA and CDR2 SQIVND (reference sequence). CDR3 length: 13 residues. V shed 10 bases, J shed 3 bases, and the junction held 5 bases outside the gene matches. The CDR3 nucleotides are TGTGCCACCTCGACAGGGGCCAATCAGCCCCAGCATTTT. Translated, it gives CATSTGANQPQHF.

The CDR3 DNA reads TGTGCTAGTGGCCGGACTAGCGGGTTGTACAATGAGCAGTTCTTC. Translated, it gives CASGRTSGLYNEQFF. The chain couples TRBV12-5 to TRBJ2-1; TRBD2 matches 11 bases. Unmatched junction bases numbered 5, after V lost 6 bases and J lost 4 bases. Germline V gene data show CDR1 as LGHNT and CDR2 as FRNRAP. The CDR3 consists of 15 residues. The full variable domain, in which reference TRBV12-5 and TRBJ2-1 provide the parts outside the CDR3, is DARVTQTPRHKVTEMGQEVTMRCQPILGHNTVFWYRQTMMQGLELLAYFRNRAPLDDSGMPKDRFSAEMPDATLATLKIQPSEPRDSAVYFCASGRTSGLYNEQFFGPGTRLTVL.